What follows are 3 T cell receptor beta chains derived from one specimen sequenced in a study of cytotoxic CD8 clonotypes in ibrutinib-treated CLL (dated by TCRdb to the early 2020s). The time point label of this sample denotes: approximately eleven months on ibrutinib. The library was obtained by the immunoSEQ multiplex PCR assay. The clones in this table, taken by TCRdb from immuneACCESS, are in-frame only. Not every clone is retained; where verified, under half of the shortfall comes from an unresolved V gene, and the cause of the rest is unknown. Here the sample has roughly 150,000 clones; 70% to 85% occur a single time. The ten largest make up around 2% of the sample. Sequences were derived from PBMCs, sampled after 12 months of ibrutinib treatment. The receptors were sampled from a human donor with chronic lymphocytic leukemia.

This clone was seen more than once but under ten times. This sequence joins TRBV18 and TRBJ1-4; 7 nucleotides align to TRBD1. CDR3 length: 12 amino acids. Germline CDR1 is KGHSH and CDR2 is LQKENI. The V gene end was trimmed by 4 bases and the J gene end by 12 bases; junction bases not matched to a gene: 5. This CDR3 reads CASSQYRGELFF. The CDR3 DNA follows: TGTGCCAGCTCACAATACAGGGGAGAACTGTTTTTT. The full variable domain, rest sourced from reference TRBV18 and TRBJ1-4, is NAGVMQNPRHLVRRRGQEARLRCSPMKGHSHVYWYRQLPEEGLKFMVYLQKENIIDESGMPKERFSAEFPKEGPSILRIQQVVRGDSAAYFCASSQYRGELFFGSGTQLSVL.

The chain combines TRBV28 with TRBJ2-7, with a tentative D call TRBD1 (6 bases). The CDR3 extends over 16 amino acids. The germline V gene has CDR1 MDHEN and CDR2 SYDVKM. V lost 1 base and J lost 4, with 17 bases in between. The CDR3 here is CASSLSKNRATYEQYF. CDR3 sequence (DNA): TGTGCCAGCAGTTTATCCAAGAACAGGGCCACGTACGAGCAGTACTTC.

The chain combines TRBV7-9 with TRBJ2-7; a weak D match, TRBD1 (6 bases). Germline CDR1 is SEHNR and CDR2 is FQNEAQ (reference sequence). The V end lost 1 base, the J end lost 3 bases, and 16 bases lay between the germline ends. The CDR3 sequence is 16 residues long. The CDR3 spells CASSLDPRGRVYEQYF. CDR3 nucleotides: TGTGCCAGCAGCTTAGACCCCAGGGGACGAGTCTACGAGCAGTACTTC. The variable domain in full, with the rest retrieved from reference TRBV7-9 and TRBJ2-7, is DTGVSQNPRHKITKRGQNVTFRCDPISEHNRLYWYRQTLGQGPEFLTYFQNEAQLEKSRLLSDRFSAERPKGSFSTLEIQRTEQGDSAMYLCASSLDPRGRVYEQYFGPGTRLTVT.